These 19 T cell receptor beta chains were all obtained from the same sample, sequenced in a study of T cells in women clearing cervical HPV infection. Sequencing used immunoSEQ multiplex PCR; TCRdb keeps in-frame clones, though not all of them. This listing includes tens of thousands of clones. The sequencing input was blood buffy coat. The receptors derive from a woman between 18 and 70 years old with a cervical HPV16 infection that either progressed to CIN3+ or cleared (not recorded which).

About this clone itself: Sequencing ends 3 residues short of the CDR3 end; the germline J gene provides the rest. The chain uses TRBV30 and TRBJ1-2, with D possibly being TRBD1 (6 bases). Germline V gene lookup returns CDR1 GTSNPN and CDR2 SVGIG (reference sequence). Trimming cost V 8 bases and J 5 bases, with 15 bases left between them. CDR3 size: 12 residues. The part of the CDR3 DNA that was read is TGTGCCGGGGGCGGACGCCTATATGGC. Its translation: CAGGGRLYG. The whole CDR3 protein reads CAGGGRLYGYTF. The variable domain in full, completed from reference TRBV30 and TRBJ1-2, reads SQTIHQWPATLVQPVGSPLSLECTVEGTSNPNLYWYRQAAGRGLQLLFYSVGIGQISSEVPQNLSASRPQDRQFILSSKKLLLSDSGFYLCAGGGRLYGYTFGSGTRLTVV.

Concerning this clone: The read is 3 residues too short to cover the CDR3 end, so that end is filled in from the germline J gene. V gene TRBV6-1 combines with J gene TRBJ1-2; the D is unclear. The length of the CDR3 is 13 residues. Germline-derived CDR1 and CDR2 are MNHNS and SASEGT. The germline V and J ends were trimmed by 2 bases and 6 bases, with 10 bases remaining between them. CDR3 bases read: TGTGCCAGCAGTGAATCGGGTCGGAATGGC. It translates to CASSESGRNG. The whole CDR3 protein is CASSESGRNGYTF.

The CDR3: CASSNPAASGFSYNEQFF. CDR3 bases read: TGTGCCAGTAGTAACCCAGCGGCTAGCGGGTTCTCCTACAATGAG. The chain couples TRBV19 to TRBJ2-1; TRBD2 matches 8 bases. The read ends 3 residues shy of where the CDR3 ends; the end is completed using the germline J gene. The CDR3 is made up of 18 amino acids. The germline gives CDR1 LNHDA, CDR2 SQIVND (reference sequence). V shed 4 bases, J shed 0 bases, and the junction held 11 bases outside the gene matches.

A remark on this clone: The read falls 3 residues short of the CDR3 end, and the missing part is taken from the germline J gene. The gene calls are TRBV5-1 and TRBJ2-5; 10 bases are shared with TRBD1. This CDR3 is built from 16 residues. V was clipped by 3 bases and J by 5 bases; unmatched bases: 10. The V gene's germline CDR1 is SGHRS and CDR2 YFSETQ. The part of the CDR3 DNA that was read is TGCGCCAGCAGCTCGACCCGACAGGGGGCTCACGAGACC. Its protein is CASSSTRQGAHET. The full CDR3 protein reads CASSSTRQGAHETQYF.

Concerning this clone itself: The CDR3 is cut off 3 residues early in the read; its end comes from the germline J gene. The chain has TRBV5-1 and TRBJ2-2, with D perhaps TRBD1 (6 bases). The germline gives CDR1 SGHRS, CDR2 YFSETQ. Between the trimmed V and J ends, which lost 0 bases and 7 bases, there was a span of 10 bases. There are 14 residues in the CDR3. CDR3 DNA (partial): TGCGCCAGCAGCTTGGGCCACAGGGACGGGGAG. It codes for CASSLGHRDGE. The CDR3 in full is CASSLGHRDGELFF.

Concerning this clone itself: The read is 3 residues too short to cover the CDR3 end, so that end is filled in from the germline J gene. The chain has TRBV5-1 and TRBJ2-5; D is possibly TRBD1 (5 bases). Trimming left V 0 bases short and J 2 bases short, with 11 bases between. The germline V gene encodes CDR1 SGHRS and CDR2 YFSETQ. The CDR3 contains 15 residues. The covered CDR3 bases are TGCGCCAGCAGCTTGGGGGGCATGTCGCAAGAGACC. It specifies CASSLGGMSQET. The complete CDR3 reads CASSLGGMSQETQYF.

About this clone itself: Read sequence stops 3 residues before the CDR3 end, and the germline J gene provides the missing end. This chain joins TRBV19 and TRBJ2-6, with TRBD1 matching 7 bases. Trimming at V came to 3 bases and at J to 0 bases, leaving 5 bases not matched to a gene. The CDR3 is 17 residues long. Germline CDR1 and CDR2: LNHDA and SQIVND (reference sequence). CDR3 bases read: TGTGCCAGTAGTATGGGGGACAGCCTCTCTGGGGCCAACGTC. Residues: CASSMGDSLSGANV. The CDR3 in full is CASSMGDSLSGANVLTF.

In regard to this clone: Read data end 3 residues before the CDR3 end; the end is taken from the germline J gene. This chain joins TRBV5-1 and TRBJ2-5, with TRBD1 identical over 9 bases. Trimming removed 4 bases from V and 4 bases from J; junction bases left unmatched: 5. Germline CDR1 is SGHRS and CDR2 is YFSETQ. The CDR3 is 14 amino acids. This CDR3 reads CASSTQGQGETQYF. CDR3 bases read: TGCGCCAGCAGCACCCAGGGACAGGGAGAGACC.

With respect to this clone: The read gets to within 3 residues of the CDR3 end, and the germline J gene fills in the rest. The V and J genes are TRBV11-1 and TRBJ1-6; D is undetermined. The ends were cut back, 5 bases at V and 6 bases at J, with 8 bases in the middle. Germline V gene lookup returns CDR1 SGHAT and CDR2 FQDESV (reference sequence). CDR3 size: 13 residues. Partial CDR3 DNA: TGTGCCAGCAGCCTCACAGCTAATTCACCC. It codes for CASSLTANSP. The whole CDR3 reads CASSLTANSPLHF.

For this clone: The read gets to within 3 residues of the CDR3 end, and the germline J gene fills in the rest. V and J are TRBV29-1 and TRBJ2-1; a possible D gene is TRBD1 (6 bases). The CDR3 extends over 14 amino acids. The germline gives CDR1 SQVTM, CDR2 ANQGSEA. V was clipped by 3 bases and J by 9 bases, with 18 bases between them. The CDR3 is CSVDSYRDDSEQFF. CDR3 DNA, as far as it was read: TGCAGCGTTGATTCTTACAGGGATGATAGTGAG.

Worth noting for this clone: The read ends 3 residues shy of where the CDR3 ends; the end is completed using the germline J gene. The V gene is TRBV5-8, the J gene TRBJ2-3; possible D gene TRBD2, 6 bases. This CDR3 is 14 amino acids long. Trimming pared 4 bases from V and 3 bases from J, leaving 12 bases between. Germline assignment: CDR1 SGHTS and CDR2 YDEGEE. The CDR3 spells CASSGHRGTDTQYF. Partial CDR3 DNA: TGTGCCAGCAGCGGGCACCGGGGGACAGATACG.

A note on this clone: The read stops 3 residues short of the end of the CDR3; the missing end is completed from the germline J gene. The chain links TRBV7-8 to TRBJ2-1, with TRBD2 identical over 9 bases. CDR3 length: 13 residues. Germline V lookup: CDR1 SGHVS, CDR2 FQNEAQ. With V trimmed by 3 bases and J by 9 bases, 3 bases remained unmatched. The CDR3 DNA, read in part, is TGTGCCAGCAGCTTTGCGGGGGGGCGTGAG. Translated: CASSFAGGRE. The entire CDR3 is CASSFAGGREQFF.

A note on this clone: The CDR3 end lies 3 residues beyond the end of the read and is filled in from the germline J gene. The chain uses TRBV4-1 and TRBJ2-3; tentative D call: TRBD2 (6 bases). V lost 8 bases, J lost 2 bases, and 14 bases lay in between. The CDR3 sequence is 14 residues long. The germline CDR1 and CDR2 sequences are MGHRA and YSYEKL. The sequenced part of the CDR3 DNA is TGCGCCAGCTCTACCGGGACTCTCACAGATACG. Its protein product is CASSTGTLTDT. The complete CDR3 protein is CASSTGTLTDTQYF.

Turning to this clone: Read sequence stops 3 residues before the CDR3 end, and the germline J gene provides the missing end. The chain recombines TRBV10-3 with TRBJ2-1, with D unclear. CDR1 is ENHRY, CDR2 SYGVKD, per germline. This CDR3 spans 14 amino acids. Trimming shortened V by 6 bases and J by 0 bases, and 9 bases separated the two germline ends. The CDR3 reads CAIRNMSSYNEQFF. The sequenced CDR3 bases are TGTGCCATCAGGAACATGAGCTCCTACAATGAG.

CDR3 in amino acids: CASRANRREKLFF. The DNA read from the CDR3 is TGTGCCAGCAGGGCTAACAGACGAGAAAAA. This chain connects TRBV5-8 to TRBJ1-4; D gene unclear. The read ends 3 residues shy of where the CDR3 ends; the end is completed using the germline J gene. Trimming left V 5 bases short and J 8 bases short, with 13 bases between. CDR3 length: 13 residues. The germline V gene encodes CDR1 SGHTS and CDR2 YDEGEE.

Worth noting for this clone: The observed sequence ends 3 residues before the CDR3 terminus, with the missing tail filled in from the germline J gene. The rearrangement joins TRBV4-1 to TRBJ2-1, with 8 bases identical to TRBD2. The CDR3 is 13 amino acids. The V gene's germline CDR1 is MGHRA and CDR2 YSYEKL. Germline trimming cut 8 bases from V and 5 bases from J; bases unmatched to any gene: 5. The CDR3 bases that were read are TGCGCCAGCGGGGGACTAGGTCACAATGAG. Residues: CASGGLGHNE. The whole CDR3 reads CASGGLGHNEQFF.

With respect to this clone: The read halts 3 residues ahead of the CDR3 end, with the missing end drawn from the germline J gene. This sequence joins TRBV27 and TRBJ2-7; 8 bases align to TRBD1. CDR1 is MNHEY and CDR2 is SMNVEV in the germline V gene (reference sequence). CDR3 length: 13 residues. After removal of 5 bases from V and 2 bases from J, the junction contained 2 bases not matched to a gene. CDR3 DNA (partial): TGTGCCAGCAGTCTGGACAGGGCCTACGAG. Translation: CASSLDRAYE. The whole CDR3 sequence reads CASSLDRAYEQYF.

Remarks on this clone: The read comes to an end 3 residues before the CDR3 does, leaving the germline J gene to fill in the end. The chain couples TRBV30 to TRBJ2-2; D gene ambiguous. This CDR3 is 11 amino acids long. Trimming cost V 4 bases and J 7 bases, with 7 bases left between them. Germline CDR1 and CDR2: GTSNPN and SVGIG (reference sequence). The CDR3 loop is CAWKLVGELFF. The covered CDR3 bases are TGTGCCTGGAAGCTAGTCGGGGAG.

Concerning this clone itself: The read ends 3 residues before the CDR3 terminus; that terminus is restored from the germline J gene. The chain couples TRBV19 to TRBJ2-2, with D possibly matching TRBD2 (5 bases). CDR1 LNHDA and CDR2 SQIVND come from the germline V gene (reference sequence). The V and J ends lost 9 bases and 0 bases respectively, with 8 bases between them. The CDR3 is 13 amino acids. Partial CDR3 DNA: TGTGCCAGCTCCGGGGCGAACACCGGGGAG. Its translation is CASSGANTGE. The full CDR3 reads CASSGANTGELFF.